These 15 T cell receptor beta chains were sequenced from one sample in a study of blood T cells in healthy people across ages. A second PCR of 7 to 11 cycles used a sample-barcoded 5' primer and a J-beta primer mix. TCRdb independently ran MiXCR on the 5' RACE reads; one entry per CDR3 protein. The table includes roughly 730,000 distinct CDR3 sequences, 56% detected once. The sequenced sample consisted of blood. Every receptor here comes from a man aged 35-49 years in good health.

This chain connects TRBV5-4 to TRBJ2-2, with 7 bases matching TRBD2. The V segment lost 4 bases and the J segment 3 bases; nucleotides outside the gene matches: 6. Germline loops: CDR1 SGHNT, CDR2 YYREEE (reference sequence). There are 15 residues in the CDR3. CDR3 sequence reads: CASSPVAGDTGELFF. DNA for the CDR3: TGTGCCAGCAGCCCGGTAGCGGGTGACACCGGGGAGCTGTTTTTT. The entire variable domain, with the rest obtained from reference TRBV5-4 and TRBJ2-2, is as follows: ETGVTQSPTHLIKTRGQQVTLRCSSQSGHNTVSWYQQALGQGPQFIFQYYREEENGRGNFPPRFSGLQFPNYSSELNVNALELDDSALYLCASSPVAGDTGELFFGEGSRLTVL.

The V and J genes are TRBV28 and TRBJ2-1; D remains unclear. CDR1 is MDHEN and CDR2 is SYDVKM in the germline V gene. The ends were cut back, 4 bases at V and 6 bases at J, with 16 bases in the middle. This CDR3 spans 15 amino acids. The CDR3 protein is CASSSPGSRSNEQFF. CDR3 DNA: TGTGCCAGCAGTTCCCCGGGTAGCCGGAGCAATGAGCAGTTCTTC.

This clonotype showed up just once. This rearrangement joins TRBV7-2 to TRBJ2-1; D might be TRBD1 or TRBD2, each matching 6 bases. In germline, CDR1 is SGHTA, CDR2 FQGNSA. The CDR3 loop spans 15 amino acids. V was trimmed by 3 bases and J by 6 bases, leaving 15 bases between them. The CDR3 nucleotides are TGTGCCAGCAGCTTCGATAAAGGGGGGTTCAATGAGCAGTTCTTC. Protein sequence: CASSFDKGGFNEQFF. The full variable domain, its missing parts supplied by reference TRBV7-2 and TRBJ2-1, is GAGVSQSPSNKVTEKGKDVELRCDPISGHTALYWYRQSLGQGLEFLIYFQGNSAPDKSGLPSDRFSAERTGGSVSTLTIQRTQQEDSAVYLCASSFDKGGFNEQFFGPGTRLTVL.

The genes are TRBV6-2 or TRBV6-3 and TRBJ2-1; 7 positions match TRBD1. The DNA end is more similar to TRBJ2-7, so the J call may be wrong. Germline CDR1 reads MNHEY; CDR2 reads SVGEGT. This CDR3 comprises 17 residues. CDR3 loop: CASSYLVTGMIYNEQYF. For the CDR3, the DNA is TGTGCCAGCAGTTACTTAGTGACAGGGATGATTTACAATGAGCAGTACTTC.

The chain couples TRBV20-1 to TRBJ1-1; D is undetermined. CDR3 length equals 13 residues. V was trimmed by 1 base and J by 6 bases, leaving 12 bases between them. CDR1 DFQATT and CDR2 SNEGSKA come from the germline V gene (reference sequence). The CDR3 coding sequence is TGCAGTGCTAGAGGAGGAACTCGCGCTGAAGCTTTCTTT. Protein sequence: CSARGGTRAEAFF.

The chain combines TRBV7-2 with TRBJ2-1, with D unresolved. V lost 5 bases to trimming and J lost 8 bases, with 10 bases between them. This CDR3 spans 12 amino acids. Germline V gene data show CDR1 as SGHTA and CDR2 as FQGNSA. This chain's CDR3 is CASSQQGYEQFF. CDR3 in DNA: TGTGCCAGCAGCCAACAAGGGTATGAGCAGTTCTTC.

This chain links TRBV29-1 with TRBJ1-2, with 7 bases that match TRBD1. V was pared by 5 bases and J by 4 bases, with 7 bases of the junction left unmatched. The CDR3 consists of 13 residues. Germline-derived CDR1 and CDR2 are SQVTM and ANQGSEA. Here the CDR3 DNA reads TGCAGCGTTAAGACAGGGATCACCTATGGCTACACCTTC. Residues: CSVKTGITYGYTF.

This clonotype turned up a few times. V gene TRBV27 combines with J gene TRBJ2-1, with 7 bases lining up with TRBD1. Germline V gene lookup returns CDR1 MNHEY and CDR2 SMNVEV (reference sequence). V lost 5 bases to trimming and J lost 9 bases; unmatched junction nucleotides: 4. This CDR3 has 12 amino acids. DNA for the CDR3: TGTGCCAGCAGTAAGACAGGGATTGAGCAGTTCTTC. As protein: CASSKTGIEQFF.

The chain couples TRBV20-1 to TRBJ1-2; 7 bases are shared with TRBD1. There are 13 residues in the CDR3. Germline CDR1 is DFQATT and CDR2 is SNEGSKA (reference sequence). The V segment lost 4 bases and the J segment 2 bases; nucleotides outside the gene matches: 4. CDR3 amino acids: CSATRGGNYGYTF. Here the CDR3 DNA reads TGCAGTGCTACCAGGGGGGGGAACTATGGCTACACCTTC.

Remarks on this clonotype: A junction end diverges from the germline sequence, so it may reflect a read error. The CDR3 DNA sequence: TGTGCCAGCAGCCCCCCCCAAGGGACCCAGTACTTC. Translation: CASSPPQGTQYF. The chain links TRBV5-4 to TRBJ2-5; no reliable D call. There are 12 residues in the CDR3. Germline V gene sequence: CDR1 SGHNT, CDR2 YYREEE (reference sequence).

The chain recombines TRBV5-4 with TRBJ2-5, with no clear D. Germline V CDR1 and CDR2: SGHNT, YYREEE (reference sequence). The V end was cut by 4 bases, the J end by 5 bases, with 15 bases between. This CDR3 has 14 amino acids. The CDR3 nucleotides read TGTGCCAGCAGCCCTGGATCTGACATCGAGACCCAGTACTTC. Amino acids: CASSPGSDIETQYF.

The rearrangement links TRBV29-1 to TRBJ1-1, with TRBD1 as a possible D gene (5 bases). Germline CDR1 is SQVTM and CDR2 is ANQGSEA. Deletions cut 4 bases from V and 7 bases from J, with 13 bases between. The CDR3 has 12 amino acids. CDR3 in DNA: TGCAGCGTTGGAGAGACGCAGGGTGAAGCTTTCTTT. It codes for CSVGETQGEAFF.

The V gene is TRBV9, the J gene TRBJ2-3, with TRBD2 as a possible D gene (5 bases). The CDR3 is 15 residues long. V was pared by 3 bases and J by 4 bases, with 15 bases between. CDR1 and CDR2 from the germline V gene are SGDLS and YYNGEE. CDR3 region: CASSGSAQASDTQYF. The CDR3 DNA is TGTGCCAGCAGCGGTAGCGCCCAGGCTTCAGATACGCAGTATTTT.

The CDR3: CASSSTGGKGYGYTF. CDR3 coding DNA: TGTGCCAGCAGTTCGACAGGGGGCAAAGGCTATGGCTACACCTTC. The V call is TRBV28, the J call TRBJ1-2; the match to TRBD1 covers 10 bases. Trimming took 4 bases from V and 4 from J; bases not matched to a gene: 6. The length of the CDR3 is 15 residues. Per the germline V gene, CDR1 is MDHEN and CDR2 is SYDVKM.

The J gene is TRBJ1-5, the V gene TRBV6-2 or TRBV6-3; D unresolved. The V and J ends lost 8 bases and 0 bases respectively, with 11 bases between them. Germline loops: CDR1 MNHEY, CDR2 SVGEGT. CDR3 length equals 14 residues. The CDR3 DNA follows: TGTGCCAGCCTCCCGGGGAATAGCAATCAGCCCCAGCATTTT. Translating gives CASLPGNSNQPQHF.